Detailed here is one TCR beta chain. No antigen is known for it. The sample is drawn from a study of shared clonotypes between healthy human individuals. Across the study: The composition of the donors was a couple of women and a few men aged 18 to 49. CD4 naive and memory got three plates each, CD8 naive two, CD8 memory one.

The CDR3 length is 12 residues. V lost 2 bases to trimming and J lost 5 bases, with 6 bases between them. Germline V CDR1 and CDR2: SGHNT, YENEEA. The repertoire was sequenced with immunoSEQ multiplex PCR; TCRdb's copy has only in-frame clones and lacks some. Altogether approximately 700,000 clones are present, approximately 73% being singletons, with the ten largest covering about 1.8%. Findings and caveats of the study: Large sequencing depth failed to make sorted-subset sequencing complete, rarefaction showed. The donor pool, a small one, limited the genetic and exposure-history diversity represented.

The chain carries TRBV11-3 and TRBJ2-5, with a tentative D call TRBD1 (6 bases). The sequence was collected from a woman between 25 and 40 years old in good health. Sequencing was carried out using memory CD4+ T cells sorted from blood. Subset in this sample: CD45RA-negative fraction. CDR3: CASSLTGETQYF. The CDR3 DNA is TGTGCCAGCAGCTTAACAGGGGAGACCCAGTACTTC. The variable domain in full, completed from reference TRBV11-3 and TRBJ2-5, reads EAGVVQSPRYKIIEKKQPVAFWCNPISGHNTLYWYLQNLGQGPELLIRYENEEAVDDSQLPKDRFSAERLKGVDSTLKIQPAELGDSAVYLCASSLTGETQYFGPGTRLLVL.